This is a list of T cell receptor beta chains from one sample in a study of radiotherapy plus CTLA-4 blockade in lung cancer. The table came from immunoSEQ multiplex PCR; TCRdb's copy has only in-frame clones and leaves some out. The data contain around 82,000 clones, around nine tenths of them singletons. The sequenced sample was peripheral blood, obtained from a patient treated with radiotherapy plus ipilimumab. The source of these receptors is a human donor with non-small cell lung cancer that progressed on radiotherapy plus ipilimumab. CDR3s include the opening cysteine and the closing phenylalanine or tryptophan. The listing skips clone size in some rows; elsewhere it reads once, few, many or a size class.

size,V,J,CDR3
-,TRBV14,TRBJ2-7,CASSRDRVGEQYF
-,TRBV5-1,TRBJ1-2,CASSSNRGASYGYTF
-,TRBV2,-,CASSEGTGPYEQYF
few,TRBV19,TRBJ2-3,CASSSRSRDTQYF
-,TRBV5-1,TRBJ2-3,CASSSRTSGADTQYF
-,TRBV7-3,TRBJ1-2,CASSLGGQGAGGYTF
-,TRBV27,TRBJ2-7,CASSTLSGTGSGEQYF
once,TRBV6-1,TRBJ2-6,CASSERYQGFSEANVLTF
-,TRBV7-2,TRBJ1-3,CASSPNAGVYGNTIYF
-,TRBV5-6,TRBJ2-5,CASSLTLGETQYF
-,TRBV7-2,TRBJ2-7,CASSQGQSSLYEQYF
-,TRBV7-8,TRBJ2-2,CASSPGWRDTGELFF
-,TRBV7-9,TRBJ1-6,CASSLDEVSPLHF
-,TRBV5-4,TRBJ2-2,CASSLQGTGELFF
-,TRBV28,TRBJ2-3,CASTLSPLSTDTQYF
-,TRBV5-1,TRBJ2-1,CASTGGGLAGGMHEQFF
-,TRBV5-1,TRBJ1-1,CASSLSDRWNTEAFF
once,TRBV5-1,TRBJ2-3,CASSTLVGTDTQYF
-,TRBV4-2,TRBJ2-1,CASSQWEGGPLNEQFF
-,TRBV9,TRBJ1-1,CASSVDGSSNTEAFF
-,TRBV28,TRBJ1-3,CASSLKGNTIYF
-,TRBV6-5,TRBJ2-7,CASSYSRQVKQYF
-,TRBV18,TRBJ2-7,CASSPQGSYEQYF
once,TRBV29-1,TRBJ2-7,CSVEDRYEQYF
-,TRBV7-2,TRBJ2-1,CASSQLPGGNNEQFF
-,TRBV7-3,TRBJ2-6,CASRHLAGEGSGANVLTF
-,TRBV9,TRBJ1-2,CASSPRTGGGYTF
-,TRBV7-9,TRBJ1-5,CASSLGQVNQPQHF
-,TRBV15,TRBJ2-3,CATSIAGDLDTQYF
few,TRBV14,TRBJ2-1,CASSHLGQAYNEQFF
-,TRBV7-9,TRBJ1-2,CASARTDDGYTF
-,TRBV19,TRBJ2-2,CASRQGILTGELFF
-,TRBV27,TRBJ2-7,CASSQLDRGLYEQYF
-,TRBV7-2,TRBJ1-2,CASSLAGVNYGYTF
-,TRBV2,TRBJ1-4,CASRGTGPNEKLFF
few,TRBV5-4,TRBJ1-6,CASSRERTGNSPLHF
once,TRBV5-1,TRBJ2-2,CASSLAPKKGTGELFF